These 17 T cell receptor beta chains originate from one sample sequenced in a study of T cell responses to AZD1222 COVID-19 vaccine listed by TCRdb under 2021. The time point label corresponds to: baseline before first vaccination. Library generation was performed with the immunoSEQ multiplex PCR assay. Drawn from immuneACCESS, this table holds only the in-frame rearrangements with V and J called that TCRdb kept. Clones are partly lost; checked studies trace under half to an unresolved V gene and leave the rest unexplained. The sample table records about 210,000 clones; 92% of these occur just once. Of the sample, roughly 1.4% falls within the top ten clones. The material sequenced was peripheral blood, taken on day 0 of AZD1222 vaccination. The receptors were gathered from an adult in good health.

CDR3 protein: CASSAHSSGTGNYGYTF. As DNA, the CDR3 is TGTGCCAGCAGCGCTCATTCCTCCGGGACAGGGAACTATGGCTACACCTTC. The J gene is TRBJ1-2, the V gene TRBV7-2, with 9 bases fitting TRBD1. The CDR3 is 17 residues long. Trimming removed 5 bases from V and 2 bases from J; junction bases left unmatched: 12. CDR1 and CDR2 (germline): SGHTA, FQGNSA.

This clone has just one count. The rearrangement links TRBV5-1 to TRBJ1-1; 8 bases are shared with TRBD1. V dropped 7 bases and J dropped 11; count of bases not matched to a gene: 13. The CDR3 contains 13 residues. Germline V CDR1 and CDR2: SGHRS, YFSETQ. CDR3 region: CASHIGQGLRAFF. The CDR3 region has the DNA TGCGCCAGCCACATAGGACAGGGACTTAGGGCTTTCTTT.

The rearrangement uses TRBV30 and TRBJ1-3; no reliable D call. Germline assignment: CDR1 GTSNPN and CDR2 SVGIG (reference sequence). Trimming removed 0 bases at V and 0 bases at J, with 6 bases between. There are 14 residues in the CDR3. CDR3 loop: CAWSVVGSGNTIYF. CDR3 DNA sequence: TGTGCCTGGAGTGTAGTGGGCTCTGGAAACACCATATATTTT.

This rearrangement joins TRBV3-1 (or the pseudogene TRBV3-2) to TRBJ2-7; D perhaps matches TRBD1 (5 bases). Looked up from germline, CDR1 is LGHDT and CDR2 is YNNKEL (reference sequence). The CDR3 has 15 amino acids. Deletions cut 1 base from V and 0 bases from J, with 10 bases between. CDR3 amino acids: CASSQVPDSSYEQYF. The CDR3 coding sequence is TGTGCCAGCAGCCAAGTTCCCGACAGCTCCTACGAGCAGTACTTC.

This chain connects TRBV4-3 to TRBJ1-1; no firm D call. CDR1 and CDR2 from the germline V gene are LGHNA and YSLEER. Trimming left V 0 bases short and J 3 bases short, with 8 bases between. There are 14 residues in the CDR3. CDR3 DNA sequence: TGCGCCAGCAGCCAAGATCTGAGGTACACTGAAGCTTTCTTT. Residues: CASSQDLRYTEAFF.

V gene TRBV27 combines with J gene TRBJ1-6; D is possibly TRBD1 (6 bases). V was shortened by 4 bases and J by 7 bases, with 11 bases between the two germline ends. CDR1 is MNHEY, CDR2 SMNVEV, per germline (reference sequence). The CDR3 is 14 residues long. The CDR3 is CASSWDMKNSPLHF. As DNA, the CDR3 is TGTGCCAGCAGTTGGGACATGAAAAATTCACCCCTCCACTTT.

The genes are TRBV7-2 and TRBJ2-7; 7 bases align to TRBD2. After removal of 5 bases from V and 7 bases from J, the junction contained 8 bases not matched to a gene. The CDR3 totals 13 residues. The germline V gene has CDR1 SGHTA and CDR2 FQGNSA. Here the CDR3 DNA reads TGTGCCAGCAGCCGCGGGGGTACGGGGGAGCAGTACTTC. Protein: CASSRGGTGEQYF.

This sequence joins TRBV7-9 and TRBJ1-1, with D hard to call. The CDR3 runs 15 residues. V lost 5 bases, J lost 6 bases, and 19 bases lay in between. The germline V gene has CDR1 SEHNR and CDR2 FQNEAQ (reference sequence). The CDR3 region is CASSTVDGRRAEAFF. CDR3 DNA sequence: TGTGCCAGCAGCACGGTCGATGGCAGGAGGGCTGAAGCTTTCTTT.

The chain combines TRBV28 with TRBJ2-1; 14 bases align to TRBD2. The CDR3 runs 22 residues. V lost 4 bases, J lost 0 bases, and 17 bases stayed unmatched. The germline V gene has CDR1 MDHEN and CDR2 SYDVKM. The CDR3: CASSSTERLAGGRSYSYNEQFF. The CDR3 region has the DNA TGTGCCAGCAGTTCCACCGAGCGACTAGCGGGGGGGAGGAGCTACTCCTACAATGAGCAGTTCTTC.

V is TRBV29-1 and J is TRBJ1-2; D ambiguous. CDR1 is SQVTM and CDR2 is ANQGSEA in the germline V gene. V lost 7 bases, J lost 0 bases, and 12 bases lay in between. CDR3 length: 13 residues. In DNA, the CDR3 is TGCAGCGCCTCGACACCGGCTAACTATGGCTACACCTTC. It encodes CSASTPANYGYTF.

The V and J genes are TRBV30 and TRBJ2-1, with D tentatively TRBD1 or TRBD2 (5 bases each). V gave up 0 bases and J gave up 11 bases, with 14 bases separating them. CDR1 is GTSNPN, CDR2 SVGIG, per germline (reference sequence). The CDR3 totals 13 residues. The DNA for the CDR3 is TGTGCCTGGAGTGTTCGGGGCCCCCGAAAGCAGTTCTTC. This sequence encodes CAWSVRGPRKQFF. Using reference TRBV30 and TRBJ2-1 for the parts outside the CDR3, the full variable domain is SQTIHQWPATLVQPVGSPLSLECTVEGTSNPNLYWYRQAAGRGLQLLFYSVGIGQISSEVPQNLSASRPQDRQFILSSKKLLLSDSGFYLCAWSVRGPRKQFFGPGTRLTVL.

The gene calls are TRBV5-4 and TRBJ1-3; maybe TRBD1 (5 bases). V gave up 0 bases and J gave up 0 bases, with 7 bases separating them. The CDR3 runs to 15 residues. Germline V gene lookup returns CDR1 SGHNT and CDR2 YYREEE (reference sequence). This chain's CDR3 is CASSLAGGSGNTIYF. CDR3 nucleotide sequence: TGTGCCAGCAGCTTGGCCGGGGGCTCTGGAAACACCATATATTTT.

The chain uses TRBV7-2 and TRBJ2-3; no reliable D call. V was pared by 1 base and J by 7 bases, with 15 bases between. There are 15 residues in the CDR3. Germline V lookup: CDR1 SGHTA, CDR2 FQGNSA. The DNA for the CDR3 is TGTGCCAGCAGCTTAGTCGGCGGCCAATCAAATACGCAGTATTTT. This translates into CASSLVGGQSNTQYF.

The genes are TRBV5-1 and TRBJ1-4, with TRBD1 identical over 8 bases. The germline V gene has CDR1 SGHRS and CDR2 YFSETQ. J lost 7 bases, V lost 4 bases, and 15 bases had no gene match. This CDR3 is built from 17 residues. The CDR3 DNA is TGCGCCAGCAGCCGCAACCCACAGGGGGGAGAGGGTGAAAAACTGTTTTTT. Translating it yields CASSRNPQGGEGEKLFF.

The chain recombines TRBV5-4 with TRBJ2-4; 7 bases align to TRBD1. Germline V gene lookup returns CDR1 SGHNT and CDR2 YYREEE (reference sequence). The CDR3 spans 14 residues. J gave up 1 base and V 2 bases, and 0 bases lay outside the gene matches. In DNA, the CDR3 is TGTGCCAGCAGCTTACAGGGGGCCAAAAACATTCAGTACTTC. Translating gives CASSLQGAKNIQYF.

The chain employs TRBV28 and TRBJ1-4; 9 bases agree with TRBD1. From germline, CDR1 is MDHEN and CDR2 SYDVKM. V dropped 5 bases and J dropped 7; count of bases not matched to a gene: 5. The CDR3 totals 14 residues. The CDR3 bases are TGTGCCAGCAGTCCTACAGGGGGCACTGAAAAACTGTTTTTT. It is translated as CASSPTGGTEKLFF.

The V and J genes are TRBV6-1 and TRBJ1-2, with 8 bases matching TRBD1. With 3 bases clipped from V and 2 bases from J, the junction kept 5 bases outside the gene matches. The CDR3 sequence is 15 residues long. Germline-derived CDR1 and CDR2 are MNHNS and SASEGT. The DNA of the CDR3 is TGTGCCAGCAGTGAGACAGGGGTTATGAACTATGGCTACACCTTC. This codes for CASSETGVMNYGYTF.